Below, 4 T cell receptor beta chains from the same sample are listed, as sequenced in a study of T cells in Graves' hyperthyroidism and ophthalmopathy. RNA transcripts gave rise to amplified TCR beta CDR3 regions. Researchers ran a first-round RT-PCR on the TCR CDR3 using the HTBI primer set. TCRdb reanalysed the multiplex PCR reads using MiXCR and keeps one entry per CDR3 protein. The profile shows approximately 300,000 distinct CDR3 sequences, approximately 15% of them singletons. The sample consisted of blood. The receptors shown here come from a man aged 30 to 45 with Graves' hyperthyroidism.

Many counts were recorded for this clonotype. The chain links TRBV27 to TRBJ1-5, with D unclear. Germline CDR1 is MNHEY and CDR2 is SMNVEV (reference sequence). This CDR3 comprises 13 residues. V gave up 3 bases and J gave up 9 bases, with 12 bases separating them. For the CDR3, the DNA is TGTGCCAGCAGTTTGGCTGACGGACTGCCCCAGCATTTT. This sequence encodes CASSLADGLPQHF.

This chain uses TRBV11-3 with TRBJ1-1; tentative D call: TRBD1 (5 bases). Germline V lookup: CDR1 SGHNT, CDR2 YENEEA. The V end was cut by 5 bases, the J end by 6 bases, with 13 bases between. The CDR3 consists of 13 residues. DNA of the CDR3: TGTGCCAGCAGCGGTCGGGGGTCGGCTGAAGCTTTCTTT. Encoded protein: CASSGRGSAEAFF.

This clonotype was observed many times. This chain joins TRBV27 and TRBJ2-1; no reliable D call. The CDR3 loop spans 16 amino acids. Trimming removed 0 bases at V and 2 bases at J, with 11 bases between. In germline, CDR1 is MNHEY, CDR2 SMNVEV (reference sequence). CDR3 in DNA: TGTGCCAGCAGTTTATCGATTGCGCCGCCCTACAATGAGCAGTTCTTC. Translated: CASSLSIAPPYNEQFF.

The table lists this clonotype with many counts. The CDR3 here is CASSDGGTEAFF. The CDR3 nucleotides read TGTGCCAGCAGCGACGGGGGCACTGAAGCTTTCTTT. J is TRBJ1-1 and V is TRBV5-6; D is possibly TRBD1 (5 bases). Germline CDR1 reads SGHDT; CDR2 reads YYEEEE. V gave up 4 bases and J gave up 4 bases, with 8 bases separating them. This CDR3 is 12 amino acids long.